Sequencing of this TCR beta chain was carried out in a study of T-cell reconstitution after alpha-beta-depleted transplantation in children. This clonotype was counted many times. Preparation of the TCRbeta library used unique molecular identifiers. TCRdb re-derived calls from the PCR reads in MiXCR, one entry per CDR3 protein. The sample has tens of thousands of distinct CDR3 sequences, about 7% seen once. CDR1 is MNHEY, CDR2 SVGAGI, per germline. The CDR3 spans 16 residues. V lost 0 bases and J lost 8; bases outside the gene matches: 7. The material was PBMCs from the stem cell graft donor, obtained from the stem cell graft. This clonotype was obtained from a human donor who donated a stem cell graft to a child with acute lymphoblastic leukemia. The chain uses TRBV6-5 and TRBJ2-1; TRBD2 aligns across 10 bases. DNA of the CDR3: TGTGCCAGCAGTTACTCCGGGACTAGCGTAATGTATGAGCAGTTCTTC. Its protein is CASSYSGTSVMYEQFF.